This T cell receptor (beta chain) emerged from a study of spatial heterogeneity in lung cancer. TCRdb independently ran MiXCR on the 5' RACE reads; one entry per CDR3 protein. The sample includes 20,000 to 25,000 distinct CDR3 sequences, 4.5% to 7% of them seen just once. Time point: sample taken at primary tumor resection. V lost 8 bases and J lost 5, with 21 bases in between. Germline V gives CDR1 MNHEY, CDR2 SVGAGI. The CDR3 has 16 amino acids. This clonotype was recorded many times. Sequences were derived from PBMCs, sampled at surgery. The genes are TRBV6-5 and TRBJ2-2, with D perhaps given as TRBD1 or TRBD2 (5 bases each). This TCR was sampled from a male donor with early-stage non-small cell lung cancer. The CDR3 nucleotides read TGTGCCAGCTACTCGCTCCCCGGGACCCCGACCGGGGAGCTGTTTTTT. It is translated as CASYSLPGTPTGELFF.